This T cell receptor (beta chain) was observed in a study of blood T cell repertoires in COVID-19. About the study: The analysed material was cDNA or gDNA that came from T cells, B-cell-depleted T cells, or PBMCs.

Per the original methods: Amplification of reference gene primers was used by the study to estimate nucleated cell counts. Assay: immunoSEQ multiplex PCR; the TCRdb copy retains only in-frame clones and omits some. That table furnishes V, J and clone size, whereas the DNA furnished D and trimming. The table lists 80,000 to 100,000 clones, more than 65% of them singletons. CDR3 length: 12 amino acids. Trimming removed 5 bases from V and 6 bases from J; junction bases left unmatched: 3. The germline V gene encodes CDR1 GTSNPN and CDR2 SVGIG (reference sequence). Material for sequencing was peripheral blood. The sequence came from a man between 60 and 75 years old with acute or convalescent COVID-19. The chain is built from TRBV30 and TRBJ1-5; 8 positions agree with TRBD1. CDR3 nucleotides: TGTGCCTGGGGACAGGGTCTTCAGCCCCAGCATTTT. Encoded protein: CAWGQGLQPQHF.